These T cell receptor beta chains were read from a single sample in a study of cytomegalovirus exposure and HLA in healthy donors. Sequenced by immunoSEQ multiplex PCR; TCRdb stores in-frame clones only, minus some. The table shows 55,000 to 70,000 clones, with roughly 90% occurring only once. The sequenced sample consisted of PBMCs. These receptors originate from a woman in her 30s in good health and CMV-seronegative. The CDR3 runs from the conserved cysteine through the conserved F or W. D genes are given only for firm matches. Clone size appears in some rows only: once, few, many, or a class for an expanded clone.

cdr3_length	j_call	v_call	d_call	clone_size	cdr3_nt	cdr3_aa
13	TRBJ1-5	TRBV28	TRBD1	.	TGTGCCAGCAGAACGACAGGGACCCAGCCCCAGCATTTT	CASRTTGTQPQHF
16	TRBJ2-7	TRBV28	TRBD1	.	TGTGCCAGCAAAAAGGGGACCGGGACAGGAGCCTACGAGCAGTACTTC	CASKKGTGTGAYEQYF
14	TRBJ1-1	TRBV27	.	.	TGTGCCAGCAGTTTATTTGGCATGAACACTGAAGCTTTCTTT	CASSLFGMNTEAFF
13	TRBJ1-2	TRBV6-5	TRBD1	.	TGTGCCAGCAGCAGAACAGGGGTCTATGGCTACACCTTC	CASSRTGVYGYTF
16	TRBJ1-1	TRBV10-2	TRBD1	.	TGCGCCAGCAGTGGGACAGGGGGCGGGTGGGACACTGAAGCTTTCTTT	CASSGTGGGWDTEAFF
13	TRBJ1-1	TRBV30	TRBD1	.	TGTGCCTGGAGCCCAGGGACAGACACTGAAGCTTTCTTT	CAWSPGTDTEAFF
17	TRBJ2-7	TRBV28	.	.	TGTGCCAGCAGCCGTATGCTTATTCCAACGACTTCCTACGAGCAGTACTTC	CASSRMLIPTTSYEQYF
12	TRBJ1-1	TRBV6-1	TRBD1	few	TGTGCCAGCAACAGGGGCGACACTGAAGCTTTCTTT	CASNRGDTEAFF
15	TRBJ2-3	TRBV25-1	TRBD1	.	TGTGCCAGCAGTGGGACAGGGTCTAGCACAGATACGCAGTATTTT	CASSGTGSSTDTQYF
14	TRBJ2-3	TRBV5-1	TRBD2	once	TGCGCCAGCAGCCAGGGACTAGCGGGAGCCGGGCAGTATTTT	CASSQGLAGAGQYF
14	TRBJ2-1	TRBV2	TRBD1	.	TGTGCCAGCAGTGGCCGGACAGGGATCAATGAGCAGTTCTTC	CASSGRTGINEQFF
12	TRBJ2-1	TRBV14	.	.	TGTGCCAGCAGCCCCGCCTACAATGAGCAGTTCTTC	CASSPAYNEQFF
16	TRBJ1-2	TRBV18	TRBD1	.	TGTGCCAGCTCACCACCTGGGACAGGGCCACACTATGGCTACACCTTC	CASSPPGTGPHYGYTF
15	TRBJ2-7	TRBV9	.	.	TGTGCCAGCAGCGTAGTCGGGGAGAGCTACGGGGAGCAGTACTTC	CASSVVGESYGEQYF
16	TRBJ2-2	TRBV6-1	TRBD2	.	TGTGCCAGCAGTGAATCACCGGGACTAGGCACCGGGGAGCTGTTTTTT	CASSESPGLGTGELFF
15	TRBJ1-2	TRBV5-1	TRBD1	.	TGCGCCAGCAGCTTAAACACAGGGGGTTTCTATGGCTACACCTTC	CASSLNTGGFYGYTF
17	TRBJ2-1	TRBV5-1	TRBD2	.	TGCGCCAGCAGCTTAGAGACTAGCGGGAGGCGCTACAATGAGCAGTTCTTC	CASSLETSGRRYNEQFF
12	TRBJ1-2	TRBV5-1	.	.	TGCGCCAGCAGCCTGGCGGGGGATGGCTACACCTTC	CASSLAGDGYTF